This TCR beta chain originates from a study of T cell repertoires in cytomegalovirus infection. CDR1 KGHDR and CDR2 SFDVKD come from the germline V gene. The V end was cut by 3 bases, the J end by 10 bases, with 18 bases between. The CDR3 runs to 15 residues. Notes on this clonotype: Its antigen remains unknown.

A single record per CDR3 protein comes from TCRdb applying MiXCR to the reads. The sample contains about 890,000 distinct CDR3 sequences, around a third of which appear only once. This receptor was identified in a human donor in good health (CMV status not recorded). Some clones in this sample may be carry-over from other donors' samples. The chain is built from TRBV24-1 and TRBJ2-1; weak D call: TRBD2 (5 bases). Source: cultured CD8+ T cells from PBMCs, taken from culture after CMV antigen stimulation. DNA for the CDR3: TGTGCCACCAGTGATCACCCTTCCCCTGAGGGAGAGCAGTTCTTC. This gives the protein CATSDHPSPEGEQFF.